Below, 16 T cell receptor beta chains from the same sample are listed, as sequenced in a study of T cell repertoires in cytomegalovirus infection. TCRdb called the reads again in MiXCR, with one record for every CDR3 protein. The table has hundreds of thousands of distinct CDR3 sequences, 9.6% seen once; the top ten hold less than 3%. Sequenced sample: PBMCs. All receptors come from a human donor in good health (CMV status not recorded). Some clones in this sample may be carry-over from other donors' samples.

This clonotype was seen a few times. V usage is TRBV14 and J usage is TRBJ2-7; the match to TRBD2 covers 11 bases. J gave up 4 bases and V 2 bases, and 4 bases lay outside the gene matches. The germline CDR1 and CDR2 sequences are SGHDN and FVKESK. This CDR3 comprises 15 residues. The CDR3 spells CASSQILAGVYEQYF. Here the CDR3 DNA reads TGTGCCAGCAGCCAAATACTAGCGGGGGTGTACGAGCAGTACTTC.

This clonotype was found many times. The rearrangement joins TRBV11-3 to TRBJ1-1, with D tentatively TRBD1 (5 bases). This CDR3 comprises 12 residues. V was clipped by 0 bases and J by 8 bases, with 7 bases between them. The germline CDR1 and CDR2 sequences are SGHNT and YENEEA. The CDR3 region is CASSLEQGEAFF. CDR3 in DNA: TGTGCCAGCAGCTTAGAGCAGGGCGAAGCTTTCTTT.

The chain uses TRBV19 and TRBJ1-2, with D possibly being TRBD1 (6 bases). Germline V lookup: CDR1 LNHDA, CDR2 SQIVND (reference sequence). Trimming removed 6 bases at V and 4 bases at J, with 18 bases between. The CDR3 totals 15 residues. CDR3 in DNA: TGTGCCAGTAGCAGGAAACCGACAGGCCCCTATGGCTACACCTTC. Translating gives CASSRKPTGPYGYTF.

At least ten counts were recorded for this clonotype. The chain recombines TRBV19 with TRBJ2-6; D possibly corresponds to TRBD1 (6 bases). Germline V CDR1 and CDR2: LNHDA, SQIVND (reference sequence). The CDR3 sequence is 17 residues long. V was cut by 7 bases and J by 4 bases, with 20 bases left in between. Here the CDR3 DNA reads TGTGCCAGTAAATCGGCACAGGGCCTGGGGGGGGCCAACGTCCTGACTTTC. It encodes CASKSAQGLGGANVLTF.

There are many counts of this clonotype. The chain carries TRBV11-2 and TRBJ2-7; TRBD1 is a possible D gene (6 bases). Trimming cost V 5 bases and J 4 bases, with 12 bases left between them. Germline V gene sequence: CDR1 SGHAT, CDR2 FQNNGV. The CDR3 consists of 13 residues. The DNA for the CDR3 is TGTGCCAGCAGCCTCCGGACAGTTTACGAGCAGTACGTC. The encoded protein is CASSLRTVYEQYV.

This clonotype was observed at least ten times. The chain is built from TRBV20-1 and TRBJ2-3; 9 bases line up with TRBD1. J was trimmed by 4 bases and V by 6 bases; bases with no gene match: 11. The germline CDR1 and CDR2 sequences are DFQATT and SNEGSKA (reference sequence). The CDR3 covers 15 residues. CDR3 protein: CSALSRTGASDTQYF. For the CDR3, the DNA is TGCAGTGCCCTATCCCGGACAGGGGCCTCAGATACGCAGTATTTT.

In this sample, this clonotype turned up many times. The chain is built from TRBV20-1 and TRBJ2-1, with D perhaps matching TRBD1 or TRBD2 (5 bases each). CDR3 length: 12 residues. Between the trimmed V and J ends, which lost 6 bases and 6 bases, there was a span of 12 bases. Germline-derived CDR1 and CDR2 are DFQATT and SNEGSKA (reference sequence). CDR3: CSAGAVRNEQFF. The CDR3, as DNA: TGCAGTGCCGGGGCTGTCCGCAATGAGCAGTTCTTC.

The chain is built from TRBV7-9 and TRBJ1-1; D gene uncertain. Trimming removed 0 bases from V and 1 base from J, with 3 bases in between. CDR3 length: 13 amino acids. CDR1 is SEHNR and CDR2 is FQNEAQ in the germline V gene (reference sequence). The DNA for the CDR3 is TGTGCCAGCAGCTTAGCATGGAACACTGAAGCTTTCTTT. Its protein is CASSLAWNTEAFF. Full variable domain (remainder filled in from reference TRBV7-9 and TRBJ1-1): DTGVSQNPRHKITKRGQNVTFRCDPISEHNRLYWYRQTLGQGPEFLTYFQNEAQLEKSRLLSDRFSAERPKGSFSTLEIQRTEQGDSAMYLCASSLAWNTEAFFGQGTRLTVV.

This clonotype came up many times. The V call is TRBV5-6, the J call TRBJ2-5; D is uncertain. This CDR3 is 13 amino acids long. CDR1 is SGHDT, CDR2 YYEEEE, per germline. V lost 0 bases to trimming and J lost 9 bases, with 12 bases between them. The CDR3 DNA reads TGTGCCAGCAGCTTGGGGGCCCACGTGGCCCAGTACTTC. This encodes CASSLGAHVAQYF.

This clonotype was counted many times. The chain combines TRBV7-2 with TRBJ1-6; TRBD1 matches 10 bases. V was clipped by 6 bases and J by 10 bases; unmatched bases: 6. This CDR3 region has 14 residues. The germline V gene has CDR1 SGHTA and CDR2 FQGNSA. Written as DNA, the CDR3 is TGTGCCAGCAGTTTGACAGGGGGCTGGTCACCCCTCCACTTT. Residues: CASSLTGGWSPLHF.

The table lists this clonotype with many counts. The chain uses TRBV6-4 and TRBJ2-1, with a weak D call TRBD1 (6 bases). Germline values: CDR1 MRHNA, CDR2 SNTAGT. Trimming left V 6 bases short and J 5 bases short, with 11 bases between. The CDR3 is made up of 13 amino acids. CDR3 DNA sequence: TGTGCCAGCAGCCCTCAGGGGCACAATGAGCAGTTCTTC. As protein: CASSPQGHNEQFF.

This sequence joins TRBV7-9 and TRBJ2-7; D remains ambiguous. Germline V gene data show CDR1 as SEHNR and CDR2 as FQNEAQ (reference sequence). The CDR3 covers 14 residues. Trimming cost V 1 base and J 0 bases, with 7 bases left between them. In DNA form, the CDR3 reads TGTGCCAGCAGCTTAGAGGCCGCCTCCTACGAGCAGTACTTC. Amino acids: CASSLEAASYEQYF.

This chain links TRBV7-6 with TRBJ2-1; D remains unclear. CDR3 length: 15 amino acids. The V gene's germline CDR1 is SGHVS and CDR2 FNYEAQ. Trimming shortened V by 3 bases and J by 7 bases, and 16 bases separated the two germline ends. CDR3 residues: CASSFGRTKPNEQFF. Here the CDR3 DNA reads TGTGCCAGCAGCTTCGGACGGACGAAGCCAAATGAGCAGTTCTTC.

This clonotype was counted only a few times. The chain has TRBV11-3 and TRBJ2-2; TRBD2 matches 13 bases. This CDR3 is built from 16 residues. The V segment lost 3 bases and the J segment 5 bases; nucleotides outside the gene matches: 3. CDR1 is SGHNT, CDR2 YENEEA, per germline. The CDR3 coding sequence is TGTGCCAGCAGCTTCACGGGACTAGCGGGGACCGGGGAGCTGTTTTTT. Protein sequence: CASSFTGLAGTGELFF.

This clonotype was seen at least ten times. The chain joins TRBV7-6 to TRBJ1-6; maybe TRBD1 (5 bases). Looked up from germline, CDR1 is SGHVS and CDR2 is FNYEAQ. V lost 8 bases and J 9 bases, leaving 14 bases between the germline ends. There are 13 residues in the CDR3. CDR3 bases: TGTGCCAGCTCCCCGGGGGTTGGTTCACCCCTCCACTTT. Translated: CASSPGVGSPLHF.

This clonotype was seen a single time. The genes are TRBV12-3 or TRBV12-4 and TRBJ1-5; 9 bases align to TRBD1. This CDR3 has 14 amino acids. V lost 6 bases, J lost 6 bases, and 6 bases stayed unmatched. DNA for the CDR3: TGTGCCAGCAGCCATCGACAGGGGGTTCAGCCCCAGCATTTT. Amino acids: CASSHRQGVQPQHF.